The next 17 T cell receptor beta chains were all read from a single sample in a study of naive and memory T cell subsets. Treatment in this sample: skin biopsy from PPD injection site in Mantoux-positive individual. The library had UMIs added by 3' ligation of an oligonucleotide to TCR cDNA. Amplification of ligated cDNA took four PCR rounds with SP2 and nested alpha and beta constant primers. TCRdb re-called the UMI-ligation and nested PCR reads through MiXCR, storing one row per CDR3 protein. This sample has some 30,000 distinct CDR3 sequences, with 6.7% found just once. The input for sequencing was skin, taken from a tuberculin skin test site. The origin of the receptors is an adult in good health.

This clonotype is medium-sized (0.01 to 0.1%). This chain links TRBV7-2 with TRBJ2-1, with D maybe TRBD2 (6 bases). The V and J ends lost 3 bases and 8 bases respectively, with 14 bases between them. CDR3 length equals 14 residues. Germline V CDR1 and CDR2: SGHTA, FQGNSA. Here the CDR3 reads CASSFVTSSDEQFF. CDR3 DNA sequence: TGTGCCAGCAGCTTCGTGACTAGTTCCGATGAGCAGTTCTTC.

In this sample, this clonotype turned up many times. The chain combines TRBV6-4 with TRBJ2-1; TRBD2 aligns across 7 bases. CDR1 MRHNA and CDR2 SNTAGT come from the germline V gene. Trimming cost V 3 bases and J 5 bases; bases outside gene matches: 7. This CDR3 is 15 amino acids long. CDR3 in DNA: TGTGCCAGCAGTGAATGGGGGGGGTCGAACAATGAGCAGTTCTTC. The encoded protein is CASSEWGGSNNEQFF.

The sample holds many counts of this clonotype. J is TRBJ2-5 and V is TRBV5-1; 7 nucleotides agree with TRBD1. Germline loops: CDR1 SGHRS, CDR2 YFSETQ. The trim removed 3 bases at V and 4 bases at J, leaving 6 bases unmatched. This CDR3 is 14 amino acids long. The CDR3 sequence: CASSSTGAGETQYF. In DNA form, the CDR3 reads TGCGCCAGCAGCTCCACAGGGGCCGGAGAGACCCAGTACTTC.

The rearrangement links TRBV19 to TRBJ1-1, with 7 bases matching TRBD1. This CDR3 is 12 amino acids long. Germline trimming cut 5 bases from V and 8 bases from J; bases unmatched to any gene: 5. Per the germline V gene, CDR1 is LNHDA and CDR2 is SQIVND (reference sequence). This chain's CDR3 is CASSQNRGEAFF. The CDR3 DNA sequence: TGTGCCAGTAGTCAAAACAGGGGAGAAGCTTTCTTT.

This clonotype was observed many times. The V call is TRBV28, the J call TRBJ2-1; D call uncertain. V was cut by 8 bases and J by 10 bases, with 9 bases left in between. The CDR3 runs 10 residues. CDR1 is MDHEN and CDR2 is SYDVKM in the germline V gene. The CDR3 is CASQQLEQFF. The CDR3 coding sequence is TGTGCCAGCCAACAACTAGAGCAGTTCTTC.

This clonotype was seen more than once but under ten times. The CDR3 bases are TGTGCCAGCCTCCCCTCTCGCACAGATACGCAGTATTTT. Translation gives CASLPSRTDTQYF. The genes are TRBV6-6 and TRBJ2-3, with unresolved D. CDR3 size: 13 residues. V shed 8 bases and J shed 1 base, with 10 bases lying between them. Germline V gene data show CDR1 as MNHNY and CDR2 as SVGAGI (reference sequence).

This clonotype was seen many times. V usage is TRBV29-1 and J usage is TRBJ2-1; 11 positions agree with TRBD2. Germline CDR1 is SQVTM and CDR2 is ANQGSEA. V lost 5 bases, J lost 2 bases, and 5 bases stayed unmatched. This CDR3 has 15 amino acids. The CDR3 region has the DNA TGCAGCGTTTTACTAGCGGGGGTCGCCTACAATGAGCAGTTCTTC. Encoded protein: CSVLLAGVAYNEQFF.

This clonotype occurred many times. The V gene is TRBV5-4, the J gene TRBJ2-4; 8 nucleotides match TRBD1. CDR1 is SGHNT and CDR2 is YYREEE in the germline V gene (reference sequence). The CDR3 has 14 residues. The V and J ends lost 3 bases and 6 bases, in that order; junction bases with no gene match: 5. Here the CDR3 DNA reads TGTGCCAGCAGCTCCCAGGGGGCGGGAAACATTCAGTACTTC. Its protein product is CASSSQGAGNIQYF.

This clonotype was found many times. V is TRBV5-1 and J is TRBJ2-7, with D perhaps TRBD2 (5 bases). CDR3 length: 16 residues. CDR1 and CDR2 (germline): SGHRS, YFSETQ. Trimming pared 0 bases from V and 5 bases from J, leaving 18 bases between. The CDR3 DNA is TGCGCCAGCAGCTTGGTTGGCCGGGATCGGCGGGACGAGCAGTACTTC. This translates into CASSLVGRDRRDEQYF.

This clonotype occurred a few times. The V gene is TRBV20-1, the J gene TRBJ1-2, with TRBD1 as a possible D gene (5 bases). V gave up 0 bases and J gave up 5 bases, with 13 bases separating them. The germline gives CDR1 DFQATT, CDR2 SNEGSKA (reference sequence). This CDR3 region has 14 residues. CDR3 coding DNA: TGCAGTGCTAGAGATCCCCGGGACCCATATGGCTACACCTTC. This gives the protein CSARDPRDPYGYTF.

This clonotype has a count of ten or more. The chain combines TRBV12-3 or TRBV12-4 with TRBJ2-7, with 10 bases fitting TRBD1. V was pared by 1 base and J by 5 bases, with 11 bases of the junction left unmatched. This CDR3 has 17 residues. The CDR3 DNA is TGTGCCAGCAGTTTAGTAATAACATGGGACAGGGGCCACGAGCAGTACTTC. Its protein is CASSLVITWDRGHEQYF.

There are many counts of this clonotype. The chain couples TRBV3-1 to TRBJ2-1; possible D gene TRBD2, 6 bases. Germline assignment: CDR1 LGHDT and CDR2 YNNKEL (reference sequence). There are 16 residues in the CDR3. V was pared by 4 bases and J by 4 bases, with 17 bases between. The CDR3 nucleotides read TGTGCCAGCAGCCCCGGGGGAATGAGATTTTACAATGAGCAGTTCTTC. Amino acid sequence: CASSPGGMRFYNEQFF.

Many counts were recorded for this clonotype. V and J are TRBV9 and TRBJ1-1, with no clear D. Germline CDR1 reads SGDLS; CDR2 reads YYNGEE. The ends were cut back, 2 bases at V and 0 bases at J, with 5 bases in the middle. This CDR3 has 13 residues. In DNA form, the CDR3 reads TGTGCCAGCAGCGTCTCCCTGAACACTGAAGCTTTCTTT. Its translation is CASSVSLNTEAFF.

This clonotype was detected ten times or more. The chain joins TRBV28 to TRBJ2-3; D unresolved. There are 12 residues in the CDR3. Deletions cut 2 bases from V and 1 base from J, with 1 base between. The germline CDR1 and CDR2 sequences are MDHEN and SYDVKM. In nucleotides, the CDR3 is TGTGCCAGCAGTTTAGGCACAGATACGCAGTATTTT. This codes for CASSLGTDTQYF.

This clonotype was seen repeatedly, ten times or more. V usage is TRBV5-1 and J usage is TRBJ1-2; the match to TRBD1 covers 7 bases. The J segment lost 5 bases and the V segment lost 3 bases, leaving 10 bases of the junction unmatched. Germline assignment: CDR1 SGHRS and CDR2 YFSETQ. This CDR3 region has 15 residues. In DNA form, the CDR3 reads TGCGCCAGCAGCTGGTACCGGGACAGCCAGTATGGCTACACCTTC. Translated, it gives CASSWYRDSQYGYTF.

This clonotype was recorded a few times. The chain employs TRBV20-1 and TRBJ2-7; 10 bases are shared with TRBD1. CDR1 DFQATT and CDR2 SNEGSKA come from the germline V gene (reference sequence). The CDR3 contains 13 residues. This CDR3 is CSAGTGASYEQYF. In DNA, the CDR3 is TGCAGCGCCGGGACAGGGGCTTCCTACGAGCAGTACTTC.

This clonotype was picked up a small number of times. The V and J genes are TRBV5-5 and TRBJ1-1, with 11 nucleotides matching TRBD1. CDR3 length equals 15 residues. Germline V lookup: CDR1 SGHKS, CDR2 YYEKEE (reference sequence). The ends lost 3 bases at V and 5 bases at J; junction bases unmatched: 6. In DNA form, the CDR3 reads TGTGCCAGCAGCTGGACAGGGGGCATAAAGACTGAAGCTTTCTTT. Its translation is CASSWTGGIKTEAFF.